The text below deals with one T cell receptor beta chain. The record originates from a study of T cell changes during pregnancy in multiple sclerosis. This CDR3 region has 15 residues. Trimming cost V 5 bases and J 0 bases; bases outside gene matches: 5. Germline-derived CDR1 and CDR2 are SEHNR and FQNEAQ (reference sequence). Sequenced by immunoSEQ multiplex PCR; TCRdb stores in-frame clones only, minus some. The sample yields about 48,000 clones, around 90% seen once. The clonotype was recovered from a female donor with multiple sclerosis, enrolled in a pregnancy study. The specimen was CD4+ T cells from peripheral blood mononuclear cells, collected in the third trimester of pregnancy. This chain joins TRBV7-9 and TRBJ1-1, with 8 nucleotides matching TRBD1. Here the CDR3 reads CASSRTGSMNTEAFF. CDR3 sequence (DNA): TGTGCCAGCAGCAGGACAGGGAGCATGAACACTGAAGCTTTCTTT.